This entry features one TCR beta chain sequence. This sample is part of a study of blood T cell repertoires in COVID-19. Whole-study context: Acute-phase and convalescent COVID-19 samples originated in the United States, Italy and Spain.

Data came from immunoSEQ multiplex PCR; TCRdb stores just in-frame clones and leaves some out. The table shows about 380,000 clones, with 88% occurring only once. Donors were grouped by their self-reported clinical history. Sequenced input: PBMCs or T cells enriched from blood (not recorded which). The receptor's source is a woman under 30 who had recovered from COVID-19.

The CDR3 DNA reads TGTGCCAGTAGCCAAACCCACAGTAGCAATCAGCCCCAGCATTTT. Translated, it gives CASSQTHSSNQPQHF. The chain has TRBV19 and TRBJ1-5, with D hard to call. Deletions cut 6 bases from V and 0 bases from J, with 12 bases between. This CDR3 contains 15 residues. Germline V gives CDR1 LNHDA, CDR2 SQIVND (reference sequence).